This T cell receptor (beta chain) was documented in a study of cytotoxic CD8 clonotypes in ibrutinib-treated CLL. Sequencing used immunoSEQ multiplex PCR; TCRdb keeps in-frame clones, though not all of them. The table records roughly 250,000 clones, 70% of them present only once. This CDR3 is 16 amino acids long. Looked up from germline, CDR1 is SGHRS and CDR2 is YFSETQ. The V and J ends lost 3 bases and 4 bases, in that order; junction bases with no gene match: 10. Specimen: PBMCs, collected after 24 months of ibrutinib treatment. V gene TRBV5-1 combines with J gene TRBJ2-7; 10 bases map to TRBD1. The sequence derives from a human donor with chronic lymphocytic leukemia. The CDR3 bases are TGCGCCAGCAGCTACTACCGGGACAGGGGAGAGTACGAGCAGTACTTC. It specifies CASSYYRDRGEYEQYF.